The rows below give T cell receptor beta chains drawn from one sample of a study of T cell repertoires in cytomegalovirus infection. These receptors have no identified antigens. TCRdb processed the reads anew with MiXCR; each CDR3 protein has one entry. The sample holds about 700,000 distinct CDR3 sequences, around a third seen once. The source was cultured PBMCs, collected from culture after CMV antigen stimulation. Receptors originate from a human donor in good health (CMV status not recorded). Some clones in this sample may be carry-over from other donors' samples. The CDR3 runs from the conserved cysteine through the conserved F or W. The D gene is left open where the match is weak. Where a row states a size, it is once, few, many or the class of an expanded clone; other rows omit it.

>TRBJ2-7|.|TRBV7-9|few
TGTGCCAGCAGCTTGGGTATGGTCCCGGACGAGCAGTACTTC
CASSLGMVPDEQYF
>TRBJ2-5|.|TRBV12-3/TRBV12-4|few
TGTGCCAGCAGTAGCTACGGGACCACGAAGGGAGAGACCCAGTACTTC
CASSSYGTTKGETQYF
>TRBJ2-3|.|TRBV7-2|.
TGTGCCAGCAGCTTAGCGCGGCAAGTAAGCACAGATACGCAGTATTTT
CASSLARQVSTDTQYF
>TRBJ1-3|.|TRBV12-5|.
TGTGCTAGTGGTTTGGTAGTAGGGGTCTCTGGAAACACCATATATTTT
CASGLVVGVSGNTIYF
>TRBJ2-1|.|TRBV7-8|.
TGTGCCAGCAGCTTAGAGGGAAGGGTGGGAATCAATGAGCAGTTCTTC
CASSLEGRVGINEQFF
>TRBJ2-7|.|TRBV18|.
TGTGCCAGCTCACTGGAGCACAGGGTATTCGGCTCCTACGAGCAGTACTTC
CASSLEHRVFGSYEQYF
>TRBJ1-6|.|TRBV7-9|few
TGTGCCAGCAGCTTAGGGGATCCTTTAAATTCACCCCTCCACTTT
CASSLGDPLNSPLHF
>TRBJ2-3|.|TRBV7-2|many
TGTGCCAGCAGCCAATCCTTACGGGAGCTAGAGTATTTT
CASSQSLRELEYF
>TRBJ1-4|.|TRBV7-9|.
TGTGCCAGCAGCCCCTACGCGGCGGAAAAACTGTTTTTT
CASSPYAAEKLFF
>TRBJ1-3|.|TRBV28|few
TGTGCCAGCAGTGATTCGACAGGTAGAAACACCATATATTTT
CASSDSTGRNTIYF
>TRBJ2-3|.|TRBV4-1|few
TGCGCCAGCAGCCAACAAGCGGACCGACGTTTTGATACGCAGTATTTT
CASSQQADRRFDTQYF
>TRBJ2-3|.|TRBV11-2|.
TGTGCCAGCAGCTCCCGTGGGGTCCCAGATACGCAGTATTTT
CASSSRGVPDTQYF
>TRBJ2-7|.|TRBV4-1|few
TGCGCCAGCAGCCTCGAGCCCGGTTCCACCTACGAGCAGTACTTC
CASSLEPGSTYEQYF
>TRBJ1-2|TRBD1|TRBV7-9|few
TGTGCCAGCAGCCAGGTTGACAGGGGGATTGGCTACACCTTC
CASSQVDRGIGYTF
>TRBJ2-7|TRBD2|TRBV10-3|.
TGTGCCATCAGTGAACGGAAGCGGGATCTCTCCGAGCAGTACTTC
CAISERKRDLSEQYF
>TRBJ2-5|.|TRBV12-3/TRBV12-4|.
TGTGCCAGCAGTTGGGCTAGCGCCCAAGAGACCCAGTACTTC
CASSWASAQETQYF